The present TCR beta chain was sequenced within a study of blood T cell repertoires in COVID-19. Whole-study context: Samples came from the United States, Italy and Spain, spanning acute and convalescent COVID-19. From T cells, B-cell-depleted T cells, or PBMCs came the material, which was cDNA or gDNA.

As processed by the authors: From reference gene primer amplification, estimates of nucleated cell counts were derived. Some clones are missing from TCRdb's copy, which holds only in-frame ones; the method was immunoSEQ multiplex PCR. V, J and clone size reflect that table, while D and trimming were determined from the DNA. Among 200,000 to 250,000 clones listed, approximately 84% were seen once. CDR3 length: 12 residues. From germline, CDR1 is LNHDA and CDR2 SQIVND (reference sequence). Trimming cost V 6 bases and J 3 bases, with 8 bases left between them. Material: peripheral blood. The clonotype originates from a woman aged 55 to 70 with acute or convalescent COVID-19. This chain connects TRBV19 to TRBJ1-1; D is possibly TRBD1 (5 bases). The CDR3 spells CASSGGYTEAFF. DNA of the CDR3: TGTGCCAGTAGCGGGGGGTACACTGAAGCTTTCTTT.